In its sample, the clone carrying this T cell receptor beta chain was seen a few times. Its target is unknown. TCRdb re-called the 5' RACE reads through MiXCR, storing one row per CDR3 protein. In the table there are some 240,000 distinct CDR3 sequences, under 20% of which are singletons. This CDR3 is built from 13 residues. V lost 4 bases, J lost 6 bases, and 11 bases lay in between. Germline assignment: CDR1 SGHRS and CDR2 YFSETQ. The sample comes from a study of CD8 T cells in ankylosing spondylitis. Study-level results: Existing reports had already noted some motif variants in reactive arthritis synovial fluid and blood.

The sequencing sample was made of blood, either unsorted or a sorted T cell fraction (not recorded which). This TCR came from a male donor with ankylosing spondylitis or in good health (not recorded which). The rearrangement uses TRBV5-1 and TRBJ2-1; the D gene is possibly TRBD2 (6 bases). The CDR3 DNA follows: TGCGCCAGCAGCCTGGACGGGGGCAATGAGCAGTTCTTC. It is translated as CASSLDGGNEQFF.